Included here is one T cell receptor beta chain sequence, with context. Adults between roughly 18 and 100 years of age took part from under 30 US areas. Before being deemed recovered, Cohort 3 donors had two negative PCRs, clearance, or symptom resolution. These data originate in a study of blood T cell repertoires in COVID-19. Looking at the study overall: Acute and convalescent COVID-19 specimens originated in the United States, Italy and Spain. Sources were T cells, B-cell-depleted T cells, or PBMCs; the material itself was cDNA or gDNA.

The length of the CDR3 is 15 residues. Per germline, CDR1 LGHNA and CDR2 YSLEER. V was clipped by 3 bases and J by 6 bases; unmatched bases: 7. Assay: immunoSEQ multiplex PCR; the TCRdb copy retains only in-frame clones and omits some. The repertoire holds about 260,000 clones, with about 82% as singletons. Sequenced sample: PBMCs or T cells enriched from blood (not recorded which). The clonotype comes from a woman between 50 and 59 years old who had recovered from COVID-19. The rearrangement uses TRBV4-3 and TRBJ1-2; 10 bases map to TRBD1. CDR3 DNA sequence: TGCGCCAGCAGCCAGCCGGGACAGGGGATGAATGGCTACACCTTC. This translates into CASSQPGQGMNGYTF.